This is a list of T cell receptor beta chains from one sample in a study of shared clonotypes between healthy human individuals. The method was immunoSEQ multiplex PCR; TCRdb's version includes in-frame clones alone and lacks a portion of them. The data contain 1.6 million or so clones, less than 99% of them singletons. The sample was naive CD4+ T cells sorted from blood. These TCRs come from a man aged 30-40 years in good health. The CDR3 runs from the conserved cysteine through the conserved F or W. The D gene is left open where the match is weak. Size is stated for part of the rows, as once, few or many counts, or as a class when the clone is expanded.

j_gene,v_gene,abundance,d_gene,CDR3nt,CDR3aa
TRBJ1-4,TRBV5-4,-,-,TGTGCCAGCAGGGCCGGGACAACAGATGAAAAACTGTTTTTT,CASRAGTTDEKLFF
TRBJ1-2,TRBV13,-,-,TGTGCCAGCACCTACGGACAATTGCCCTATGGCTACACCTTC,CASTYGQLPYGYTF
TRBJ2-6,TRBV7-6,-,TRBD1,TGTGCCAGCAGCTTAATGGGACAGGGGCTCGGGGCCAACGTCCTGACTTTC,CASSLMGQGLGANVLTF
TRBJ2-6,TRBV30,-,-,TGTGCCTGGAGTGTTTTGAGCTCTGGGGCCAACGTCCTGACTTTC,CAWSVLSSGANVLTF
TRBJ2-1,TRBV7-7,-,-,TGTGCTAGCAGCTCCACGAAAACCGGACCTACGGGTGGTGAGCAGTTCTTC,CASSSTKTGPTGGEQFF
TRBJ2-5,TRBV7-9,-,TRBD2,TGTGCCAGCAGCTTGGCTAGCGGGAGAAGGGAGACCCAGTACTTC,CASSLASGRRETQYF
TRBJ2-5,TRBV18,-,TRBD1,TGTGCCAGCTCACCAGAAACAGGGGTAGGAGAGACCCAGTACTTC,CASSPETGVGETQYF
TRBJ1-1,TRBV29-1,-,-,TGCAGCGTTCGCCAGGGGAACACTGAAGCTTTCTTT,CSVRQGNTEAFF
TRBJ1-2,TRBV6-7,-,-,TGTGCCAGCAATCCAACCCTTGGGGGGGTTTTAGGTCTGGACACCTTC,CASNPTLGGVLGLDTF
TRBJ1-5,TRBV5-6,-,-,TGTGCCAGCAGCTCCACGGAGTATAATCAGCCCCAGCATTTT,CASSSTEYNQPQHF
TRBJ2-7,TRBV30,-,-,TGTGCCTGGGGGGTGGGACGGAGCTCCTACGAGCAGTACTTC,CAWGVGRSSYEQYF
TRBJ2-5,TRBV18,-,TRBD1,TGTGCCAGCTCAGATTTCGGCACAGGGGTGAGAGAGACCCAGTACTTC,CASSDFGTGVRETQYF
TRBJ2-7,TRBV5-1,-,TRBD1,TGCGCCAGCAGCCCGGGCCTAGGGACAGGGACGTACGAGCAGTACTTC,CASSPGLGTGTYEQYF
TRBJ2-3,TRBV7-6,-,TRBD2,TGTGCCAGCAGTCCTCGACTAGCGGGGTCCCTAAGCACAGATACGCAGTATTTT,CASSPRLAGSLSTDTQYF
TRBJ2-1,TRBV6-1,-,-,TGTGCCAGCAGTCCACAGGGTGCTGAGCAGTTCTTC,CASSPQGAEQFF
TRBJ1-5,TRBV19,-,-,TGTGCCAGTAGCCCCAGGGGTAGCAATCAGCCCCAGCATTTT,CASSPRGSNQPQHF
TRBJ2-7,TRBV29-1,-,TRBD1,TGCAGCGCGGGACAGCTCGACGAGCAGTACTTC,CSAGQLDEQYF
TRBJ2-7,TRBV9,-,-,TGTGCCAGCAGCCCTCGGCTAGGCCCCTACGAGCAGTACTTC,CASSPRLGPYEQYF
TRBJ2-7,TRBV9,-,-,TGTGCCAGCAGCGAAGGACTGGGAAACCTCTACGAGCAGTACTTC,CASSEGLGNLYEQYF
TRBJ2-7,TRBV6-5,-,-,TGTGCCAGCAGATTAGGGACGGCTTACTCCTACGAGCAGTACTTC,CASRLGTAYSYEQYF
TRBJ1-5,TRBV18,-,TRBD1,TGTGCCAGCTCACTCCCCGGGACAGGGAAGGGTCAGCCCCAGCATTTT,CASSLPGTGKGQPQHF
TRBJ1-5,TRBV25-1,-,-,TGTGCCAGCAGTGAGCAGGGTAGGGGCAATCAGCCCCAGCATTTT,CASSEQGRGNQPQHF
TRBJ1-2,TRBV13,-,-,TGTGCCAGCAGCTTAGGCTTGGCAGCCAACTATGGCTACACCTTC,CASSLGLAANYGYTF
TRBJ2-1,TRBV7-8,once,-,TGTGCCAGCAGCTTAATTAGCTCCTACAATGAGCAGTTCTTC,CASSLISSYNEQFF
TRBJ2-1,TRBV7-9,-,-,TGTGCCAGCAGCTTAGTCGGGGGACCGTACAATGAGCAGTTCTTC,CASSLVGGPYNEQFF
TRBJ2-7,TRBV27,-,TRBD2,TGTGCCAGCAGTTTATCGAGCGCGGGAGGGCCGGAGGAGCAGTACTTC,CASSLSSAGGPEEQYF
TRBJ2-1,TRBV28,-,TRBD2,TGTGCCAGTGCGGAGGGTAGCGGGAGCACTCAGTTCTTC,CASAEGSGSTQFF
TRBJ2-7,TRBV5-1,-,-,TGCGCCAGCAGCTTGAGGGCAGACTACGAGCAGTACTTC,CASSLRADYEQYF